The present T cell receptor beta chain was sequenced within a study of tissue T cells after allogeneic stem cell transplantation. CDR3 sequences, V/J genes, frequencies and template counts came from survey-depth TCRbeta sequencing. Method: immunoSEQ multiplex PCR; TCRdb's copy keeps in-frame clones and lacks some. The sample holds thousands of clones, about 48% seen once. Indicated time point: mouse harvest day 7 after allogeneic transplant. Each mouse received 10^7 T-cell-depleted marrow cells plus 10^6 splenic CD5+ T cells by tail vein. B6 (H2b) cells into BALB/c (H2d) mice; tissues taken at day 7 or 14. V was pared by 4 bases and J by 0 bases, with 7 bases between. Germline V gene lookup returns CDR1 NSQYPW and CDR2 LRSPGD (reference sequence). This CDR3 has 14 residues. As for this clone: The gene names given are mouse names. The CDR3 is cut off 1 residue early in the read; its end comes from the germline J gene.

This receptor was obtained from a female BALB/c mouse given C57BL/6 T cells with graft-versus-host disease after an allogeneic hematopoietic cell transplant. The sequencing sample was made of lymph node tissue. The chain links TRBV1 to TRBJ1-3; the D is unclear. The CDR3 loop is CTCSGTNSGNTLYF. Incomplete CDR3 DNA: TGCACCTGCAGTGGTACAAATTCTGGAAATACGCTCTAT.